A selection of T cell receptor beta chains follows, all from one sample in a study of blood T cell repertoires in COVID-19. Generated by immunoSEQ multiplex PCR, the TCRdb table keeps only in-frame clones and is missing some. In the table there are 250,000 to 350,000 clones, about 89% of which are singletons. Sequences were obtained from peripheral blood. Every receptor here comes from an older woman with acute or convalescent COVID-19. Each CDR3 is given with its conserved first and last residue. D genes are given only for firm matches. Size values are once, few and many counts, or a class for expanded clones, and some rows have none.

V gene,J gene,clone size,D gene,CDR3 DNA,CDR3 protein
TRBV12-5,TRBJ2-5,-,-,TGTGCTAGTGGGACAACAACCCAGACCCAGTACTTC,CASGTTTQTQYF
TRBV28,TRBJ1-4,few,TRBD1,TGTGCCAGCACCCGAGGGGGGACAGGGAGTGAAAAACTGTTTTTT,CASTRGGTGSEKLFF
TRBV3-1/TRBV3-2,TRBJ2-1,-,TRBD2,TGTGCCAGCACCCCCGGGGGGGCCCTCAACAATGAGCAGTTCTTC,CASTPGGALNNEQFF
TRBV5-6,TRBJ1-4,-,TRBD1,TGTGCCAGCAGTCTCCCGACAGGGGGAGGAGAAAAACTGTTTTTT,CASSLPTGGGEKLFF
TRBV6-5,TRBJ2-7,-,TRBD1,TGTGCCAGCAGGCGGGACAGGGCTTACGAGCAGTACTTC,CASRRDRAYEQYF
TRBV14,TRBJ1-2,-,-,TGTGCCAGCAGCCAAGGGGGCTTTCAGGGGTTCGACTATGGCTACACCTTC,CASSQGGFQGFDYGYTF
TRBV3-1/TRBV3-2,TRBJ2-5,-,-,TGTGCCAGCAGCCACCGGGTCCAGGCGGGAGAGACCCAGTACTTC,CASSHRVQAGETQYF
TRBV6-5,TRBJ2-7,-,TRBD2,TGTGCCAGCAAGCGGGAGAAGCAGTACTTC,CASKREKQYF
TRBV7-2,TRBJ1-4,few,-,TGTGCCAGCAGCCCCCGGGGTTCTACTAATGAAAAACTGTTTTTT,CASSPRGSTNEKLFF
TRBV6-2/TRBV6-3,TRBJ1-5,once,TRBD1,TGTGCCAGCAGTCCCACGGACAGGGTGGATCAGCCCCAGCATTTT,CASSPTDRVDQPQHF
TRBV24-1,TRBJ2-1,-,TRBD2,TGTGCCACCAGTGTTAAGCGGGGTAGCTCCTACAATGAGCAGTTCTTC,CATSVKRGSSYNEQFF
TRBV6-5,TRBJ2-1,few,TRBD1,TGTGCCAGCAAACAGGGGCTCGGCGAGCAGTTCTTC,CASKQGLGEQFF
TRBV4-3,TRBJ2-1,-,-,TGCGCCAGCAGCCATGTTCTTGACAATGAGCAGTTCTTC,CASSHVLDNEQFF
TRBV7-2,TRBJ2-3,-,TRBD2,TGTGCCAGCAGCTCCGAGCGGGGTGGGGGCACAGATACGCAGTATTTT,CASSSERGGGTDTQYF
TRBV19,TRBJ2-7,once,-,TGTGCCAGTAGTATAGGAGGGTTCAACGAGCAGTACTTC,CASSIGGFNEQYF
TRBV10-3,TRBJ1-3,-,TRBD1,TGTGCCATCAGTGGGGGACAGGGGCCCTCGAGCTCTGGAAACACCATATATTTT,CAISGGQGPSSSGNTIYF
TRBV11-1,TRBJ2-5,-,-,TGTGCCAGCAGCTTAGGAGGGCAAGAGACCCAGTACTTC,CASSLGGQETQYF
TRBV2,TRBJ2-1,-,-,TGTGCCAGCCCGGCAGTCCGGGATTACAATGAGCAGTTCTTC,CASPAVRDYNEQFF
TRBV24-1,TRBJ2-1,-,TRBD2,TGTGCCACCAGTGATCCCTCTAGCGGGAGGGTTTACAATGAGCAGTTCTTC,CATSDPSSGRVYNEQFF
TRBV6-2/TRBV6-3,TRBJ1-6,once,TRBD1,TGTGCCAGCAGTAGGGACAGATTGAATTCACCCCTCCACTTT,CASSRDRLNSPLHF